This record looks at one T cell receptor (beta chain) sequence and its context. Original processing methods: Amplification of reference gene primers was used by the study to estimate nucleated cell counts. Libraries were prepared by immunoSEQ multiplex PCR; TCRdb keeps only in-frame clonotypes and omits some of them. Clone size and V and J calls were adopted from that table, with D and trimming inferred from the DNA. The sample has more than 200,000 clones; 84% are singletons. The data derive from a study of blood T cell repertoires in COVID-19. Participants came from under 30 US areas, aged roughly 18 to 89 years. Before being deemed recovered, Cohort 3 donors had two negative PCRs, clearance, or symptom resolution. This receptor was identified in a man aged 55 to 70 who had recovered from COVID-19. Sequencing was performed on PBMCs or T cells enriched from blood (not recorded which).

The CDR3 DNA is TGCGCCAGCAGCCCTCTTGGGCTGAGCACTGAAGCTTTCTTT. Translating gives CASSPLGLSTEAFF. This chain joins TRBV5-1 and TRBJ1-1; D gene unclear. CDR1 is SGHRS, CDR2 YFSETQ, per germline. The CDR3 totals 14 residues. Trimming shortened V by 4 bases and J by 4 bases, and 14 bases separated the two germline ends.